This is a list of T cell receptor beta chains from one sample in a study of OX40 agonist ivuxolimab in advanced cancers. Clones were read by immunoSEQ multiplex PCR, and TCRdb kept only the in-frame ones, dropping some. The data hold roughly 68,000 clones, with more than 80% observed a single time. The sequences come from CD4+ or CD8+ T cells sorted from blood, collected in a trial of the OX40 agonist ivuxolimab. The receptors derive from an adult with an advanced solid tumor such as melanoma, head and neck, liver or kidney cancer. The CDR3 runs from the conserved cysteine through the conserved F or W. A D gene is named only where the DNA matches it firmly. Not all rows give a size; the values are once, few, many and, for expanded clones, a class.

CDR3,DNA,V,D,size,J
CASSQDRDNNYGYTF,TGTGCCAGCAGCCAAGATCGGGACAATAACTATGGCTACACCTTC,TRBV4-2,NA,once,TRBJ1-2
CASSQEPSQPQHF,TGCGCCAGCAGCCAAGAACCGAGTCAGCCCCAGCATTTT,TRBV4-1,NA,NA,TRBJ1-5
CASSARDKSLYGYTF,TGTGCCAGCAGTGCCCGGGACAAATCCCTATACGGCTACACCTTC,TRBV6-5,NA,NA,TRBJ1-2
CASSTESGGVKPQHF,TGTGCCAGCAGTACAGAGTCCGGGGGCGTCAAGCCCCAGCATTTT,TRBV6-6,NA,NA,TRBJ1-5
CASGQSNTEAFF,TGTGCCAGTGGACAGTCGAACACTGAAGCTTTCTTT,TRBV19,NA,NA,TRBJ1-1
CASRLAGTSGYEQYF,TGTGCCAGCCGACTAGCGGGGACCTCGGGGTACGAGCAGTACTTC,TRBV28,TRBD2,NA,TRBJ2-7
CASSQDLGGAGEKLFF,TGCGCCAGCAGCCAAGATCTGGGGGGGGCGGGTGAAAAACTGTTTTTT,TRBV4-3,NA,NA,TRBJ1-4
CASSVDGTSISYEQYF,TGTGCCAGCAGCGTAGATGGGACATCTATATCCTACGAGCAGTACTTC,TRBV9,NA,NA,TRBJ2-7
CASSFRGGTSDGNTIYF,TGTGCCAGCTCCTTTAGAGGCGGAACGTCAGATGGAAACACCATATATTTT,TRBV18,NA,once,TRBJ1-3
CASSHQRDRQKNTEAFF,TGTGCCAGCAGCCACCAAAGGGACAGGCAAAAGAACACTGAAGCTTTCTTT,TRBV14,TRBD1,NA,TRBJ1-1
CASSLSSVAFSGQPQHF,TGTGCCAGCAGTTTATCGTCCGTAGCCTTTTCTGGTCAGCCCCAGCATTTT,TRBV27,NA,NA,TRBJ1-5
CASSLDRATSNYGYTF,TGTGCCAGCAGTCTGGACAGGGCCACTTCTAACTATGGCTACACCTTC,TRBV7-9,TRBD1,NA,TRBJ1-2
CASSLVGGRGNQPQHF,TGTGCCAGCAGTTTGGTGGGAGGAAGGGGCAATCAGCCCCAGCATTTT,TRBV28,NA,once,TRBJ1-5
CASSTGQWETQYF,TGCGCCAGCAGCACGGGACAGTGGGAGACCCAGTACTTC,TRBV5-1,TRBD1,NA,TRBJ2-5
CASKTPGPQETQYF,TGTGCCAGCAAGACACCGGGACCTCAAGAGACCCAGTACTTC,TRBV27,NA,NA,TRBJ2-5
CASSAPGAGKVGYTF,TGTGCCAGTAGTGCCCCCGGGGCAGGGAAAGTTGGCTACACCTTC,TRBV19,NA,NA,TRBJ1-2
CSVEDLGTANYGYTF,TGCAGCGTTGAAGATCTCGGGACAGCGAACTATGGCTACACCTTC,TRBV29-1,TRBD1,NA,TRBJ1-2
CASMMNTEAFF,TGCGCCAGTATGATGAACACTGAAGCTTTCTTT,TRBV5-1,NA,NA,TRBJ1-1
CASSHQGGWSGNTIYF,TGTGCCAGCAGCCATCAGGGGGGTTGGTCTGGAAACACCATATATTTT,TRBV14,TRBD1,NA,TRBJ1-3
CASSYSRQVENQPQHF,TGTGCCAGCAGTTACTCACGACAGGTGGAGAATCAGCCCCAGCATTTT,TRBV28,NA,NA,TRBJ1-5
CASSLWDRRGINQPQHF,TGTGCCAGCAGTTTATGGGACCGGAGGGGGATTAATCAGCCCCAGCATTTT,TRBV28,NA,once,TRBJ1-5
CASSQGQGASEQYF,TGTGCCAGCTCACAAGGACAGGGGGCGAGCGAGCAGTACTTC,TRBV18,TRBD1,NA,TRBJ2-7
CASSPPDRGRETQYF,TGTGCCAGCAGCCCACCGGACAGGGGCAGAGAGACCCAGTACTTC,TRBV7-2,TRBD1,NA,TRBJ2-5
CASSLEEGPYEQYF,TGCGCCAGCAGCTTAGAGGAGGGCCCCTACGAGCAGTACTTC,TRBV5-1,NA,NA,TRBJ2-7
CASTVLGGTNQPQHF,TGTGCCAGCACAGTTTTGGGGGGGACCAATCAGCCCCAGCATTTT,TRBV6-1,NA,NA,TRBJ1-5
CASGFGTGVDEQFF,TGTGCCAGCGGGTTCGGGACAGGGGTCGATGAGCAGTTCTTC,TRBV5-6,TRBD1,NA,TRBJ2-1
CASSGEPGQSHPGYF,TGTGCCAGCAGCGGAGAACCGGGACAGTCGCACCCAGGGTACTTC,TRBV5-4,TRBD1,once,TRBJ2-7
CASSLDLGDTQYF,TGTGCCAGCAGCTTAGATCTGGGAGATACGCAGTATTTT,TRBV11-2,NA,few,TRBJ2-3
CASSLAPGLIEAFF,TGCGCCAGCAGCTTGGCTCCAGGGCTTATTGAAGCTTTCTTT,TRBV5-1,NA,NA,TRBJ1-1
CASSHPQDYEQYF,TGCGCCAGCAGCCATCCTCAGGACTACGAGCAGTACTTC,TRBV4-1,NA,few,TRBJ2-7
CAIKASGGLGSPLHF,TGTGCCATCAAGGCCTCCGGGGGGCTGGGGTCACCCCTCCACTTT,TRBV10-3,NA,NA,TRBJ1-6
CASSLDGGPKETQYF,TGCGCCAGCAGCCTAGACGGGGGGCCAAAAGAGACCCAGTACTTC,TRBV4-3,NA,NA,TRBJ2-5
CASSLRPTGNYGYTF,TGTGCCAGCAGCTTAAGGCCGACAGGGAACTATGGCTACACCTTC,TRBV7-9,TRBD1,NA,TRBJ1-2
CASSYGDSHTGELFF,TGTGCCAGCAGTTACGGGGACAGCCACACCGGGGAGCTGTTTTTT,TRBV6-5,TRBD1,NA,TRBJ2-2
CASSQNTEAFF,TGTGCCAGCAGTCAGAACACTGAAGCTTTCTTT,TRBV25-1,NA,once,TRBJ1-1
CASSLAMADNEKLFF,TGTGCCAGCAGCTTAGCGATGGCAGACAATGAAAAACTGTTTTTT,TRBV7-2,NA,NA,TRBJ1-4
CASSPPGTYGYTF,TGTGCCAGCAGTCCCCCGGGAACCTATGGCTACACCTTC,TRBV6-6,NA,NA,TRBJ1-2
CASGGDYTEAFF,TGTGCTAGTGGGGGGGATTACACTGAAGCTTTCTTT,TRBV12-5,NA,NA,TRBJ1-1
CASAVKRGTEAFF,TGTGCTAGTGCTGTTAAACGGGGCACTGAAGCTTTCTTT,TRBV12-5,NA,NA,TRBJ1-1
CASSDRGASTDTQYF,TGTGCCAGCAGCGACCGGGGGGCTAGCACAGATACGCAGTATTTT,TRBV9,NA,NA,TRBJ2-3
CASSADRTYEQYF,TGTGCCAGCAGCGCCGACAGGACGTACGAGCAGTACTTC,TRBV7-3,NA,NA,TRBJ2-7
CASSLQSTGELFF,TGTGCCAGCAGCTTACAGTCCACCGGGGAGCTGTTTTTT,TRBV7-2,NA,NA,TRBJ2-2
CASSSFPGSSHNEQFF,TGTGCCAGCAGTTCTTTCCCGGGGAGCAGCCACAATGAGCAGTTCTTC,TRBV7-3,NA,few,TRBJ2-1
CASGGDRDTQYF,TGTGCCAGCGGGGGGGACCGGGATACGCAGTATTTT,TRBV6-6,TRBD2,NA,TRBJ2-3
CASSFLLNTGELFF,TGTGCCAGCAGCTTTTTACTCAACACCGGGGAGCTGTTTTTT,TRBV11-1,NA,NA,TRBJ2-2
CASSPPGQAPYNSPLHF,TGTGCCAGCTCACCACCTGGACAGGCCCCCTATAATTCACCCCTCCACTTT,TRBV18,TRBD1,NA,TRBJ1-6
CATSRGLGSLNTEAFF,TGTGCCACCAGCAGGGGATTGGGCAGTTTGAACACTGAAGCTTTCTTT,TRBV15,NA,NA,TRBJ1-1
CASSYDGGEETQYF,TGTGCCAGCAGTTACGACGGGGGGGAAGAGACCCAGTACTTC,TRBV6-5,TRBD2,few,TRBJ2-5
CASRRKETQYF,TGTGCCAGCAGACGTAAAGAGACCCAGTACTTC,TRBV6-5,NA,NA,TRBJ2-5
CASSRRGADQPQHF,TGTGCCAGCAGCCGCAGGGGGGCGGATCAGCCCCAGCATTTT,TRBV11-2,TRBD1,NA,TRBJ1-5
CASSPLSSQGKNIQYF,TGTGCCAGCTCACCACTCTCGAGCCAGGGTAAAAACATTCAGTACTTC,TRBV18,NA,NA,TRBJ2-4
CASSETTGVFGELFF,TGTGCCAGCAGCGAGACGACAGGGGTTTTCGGGGAGCTGTTTTTT,TRBV11-2,TRBD1,NA,TRBJ2-2
CAISPGGDTEAFF,TGTGCCATCAGTCCAGGTGGGGACACTGAAGCTTTCTTT,TRBV10-3,NA,NA,TRBJ1-1